This entry lists 27 T cell receptor beta chains sequenced from one sample in a study of identical twins. One entry per CDR3 protein results from TCRdb running MiXCR on the 5' RACE reads. The repertoire includes around 490,000 distinct CDR3 sequences, around 15% of them detected once, and about 0.4% sits in the top ten. Another study also made use of these data, one on yellow fever vaccine responses in identical twins.

The sequencing input was CD4+ T cells sorted from blood. The receptor set was obtained from a woman younger than 35 in good health.

This clonotype was recorded a few times. This chain's CDR3 is CASSLGQLHTGELFF. The CDR3 coding sequence is TGCGCCAGCAGCTTGGGCCAGCTACACACCGGGGAGCTGTTTTTT. The chain carries TRBV5-1 and TRBJ2-2; D remains unclear. The V gene's germline CDR1 is SGHRS and CDR2 YFSETQ. The CDR3 totals 15 residues. V lost 0 bases to trimming and J lost 3 bases, with 9 bases between them.

This sequence joins TRBV5-4 and TRBJ2-7; D gene ambiguous. The germline V and J ends were trimmed by 7 bases and 3 bases, with 14 bases remaining between them. In germline, CDR1 is SGHNT, CDR2 YYREEE (reference sequence). The CDR3 has 13 residues. CDR3 nucleotide sequence: TGTGCCAGCGGCCGCAGCAGTCACTACGAGCAGTACGTC. Protein sequence: CASGRSSHYEQYV.

There are a few counts of this clonotype. This chain uses TRBV11-2 with TRBJ2-3; D remains unclear. CDR1 and CDR2 (germline): SGHAT, FQNNGV. The CDR3 sequence is 13 residues long. V was clipped by 2 bases and J by 2 bases, with 5 bases between them. The DNA for the CDR3 is TGTGCCAGCAGCTTATGGGTCACAGATACGCAGTATTTT. This encodes CASSLWVTDTQYF.

This clonotype was detected a few times. This chain connects TRBV29-1 to TRBJ1-1, with 11 bases aligning to TRBD1. V lost 8 bases to trimming and J lost 4 bases; unmatched junction nucleotides: 9. CDR1 SQVTM and CDR2 ANQGSEA come from the germline V gene. There are 14 residues in the CDR3. CDR3 amino acids: CSLSRGTGGTEAFF. The CDR3 DNA sequence: TGCAGCCTGAGTCGGGGGACAGGGGGCACTGAAGCTTTCTTT.

The V gene is TRBV10-2, the J gene TRBJ2-7; 12 positions agree with TRBD2. Trimming took 4 bases from V and 7 from J; bases not matched to a gene: 2. This CDR3 comprises 13 residues. Germline assignment: CDR1 WSHSY and CDR2 SAAADI. The chain's CDR3 is CASSGLAGEEQYF. The DNA of the CDR3 is TGCGCCAGCAGTGGACTAGCGGGAGAGGAGCAGTACTTC.

The sample holds a few counts of this clonotype. J is TRBJ1-6 and V is TRBV5-1, with D unresolved. The CDR3 loop spans 14 amino acids. The germline V gene encodes CDR1 SGHRS and CDR2 YFSETQ. Deletions cut 2 bases from V and 6 bases from J, with 9 bases between. The CDR3 nucleotides read TGCGCCAGCAGCTTCGACGGGGTTAATTCACCCCTCCACTTT. Residues: CASSFDGVNSPLHF.

The V gene is TRBV28, the J gene TRBJ2-7, with D tentatively TRBD2 (6 bases). CDR3 length equals 13 residues. V was pared by 5 bases and J by 3 bases, with 11 bases between. CDR1 and CDR2 (germline): MDHEN, SYDVKM. CDR3 DNA: TGTGCCAGCAGTGCATCCGGGAGCTACGAGCAGTACTTC. As protein: CASSASGSYEQYF.

This clonotype was picked up a small number of times. The J gene is TRBJ2-1, the V gene TRBV12-3 or TRBV12-4; 8 nucleotides align to TRBD2. The CDR3 spans 15 residues. The ends lost 2 bases at V and 4 bases at J; junction bases unmatched: 4. This CDR3 reads CASSLRSSGYNEQFF. CDR3 sequence (DNA): TGTGCCAGCAGTTTAAGGTCTAGCGGGTACAATGAGCAGTTCTTC.

This clonotype has more than one count but fewer than ten. V usage is TRBV3-1 and J usage is TRBJ2-5; TRBD2 matches at 7 bases. CDR3 length: 14 amino acids. Germline V lookup: CDR1 LGHDT, CDR2 YNNKEL (reference sequence). J lost 7 bases, V lost 4 bases, and 9 bases had no gene match. CDR3 region: CASSLSDQRGTQYF. CDR3 coding DNA: TGTGCCAGCAGCCTCTCGGACCAGCGGGGGACCCAGTACTTC.

The chain carries TRBV24-1 and TRBJ2-1; tentative D call: TRBD1 (5 bases). This CDR3 region has 13 residues. The germline V and J ends were trimmed by 6 bases and 4 bases, with 9 bases remaining between them. CDR1 is KGHDR and CDR2 is SFDVKD in the germline V gene. CDR3 sequence: CATSSQGYNEQFF. CDR3 nucleotide sequence: TGTGCCACCAGTAGCCAGGGTTACAATGAGCAGTTCTTC.

The chain links TRBV5-1 to TRBJ2-3, with 9 nucleotides matching TRBD1. J lost 2 bases, V lost 2 bases, and 3 bases had no gene match. Germline CDR1 and CDR2: SGHRS and YFSETQ. This CDR3 is 15 amino acids long. This CDR3 reads CASSFGTGLTDTQYF. Written as DNA, the CDR3 is TGCGCCAGCAGCTTCGGGACAGGGCTCACAGATACGCAGTATTTT.

This clonotype was seen only a few times. V is TRBV9 and J is TRBJ2-3; 9 bases match TRBD2. CDR3 size: 20 residues. After removal of 0 bases from V and 0 bases from J, the junction contained 14 bases not matched to a gene. The germline gives CDR1 SGDLS, CDR2 YYNGEE. The CDR3 loop reads CASSVVLLRERGASTDTQYF. CDR3 DNA sequence: TGTGCCAGCAGCGTAGTTCTATTAAGAGAGCGGGGGGCAAGCACAGATACGCAGTATTTT.

In this sample, this clonotype turned up many times. This chain connects TRBV20-1 to TRBJ1-5; 9 positions agree with TRBD1. CDR1 is DFQATT and CDR2 is SNEGSKA in the germline V gene (reference sequence). The CDR3 length is 12 residues. CDR3 in DNA: TGCAGCGTTGGACAGGGGAATCAGCCCCAGCATTTT. Protein product: CSVGQGNQPQHF.

The chain joins TRBV5-1 to TRBJ2-1; TRBD2 is a possible D gene (6 bases). V was pared by 1 base and J by 5 bases, with 16 bases between. The CDR3 is made up of 16 amino acids. CDR1 and CDR2 (germline): SGHRS, YFSETQ. CDR3 residues: CASSLPGTGGNNEQFF. DNA of the CDR3: TGCGCCAGCAGCTTGCCCGGGACTGGAGGCAACAATGAGCAGTTCTTC.

The chain has TRBV7-2 and TRBJ2-1; D unresolved. Between the trimmed V and J ends, which lost 5 bases and 15 bases, there was a span of 17 bases. This CDR3 region has 12 residues. Germline V gene data show CDR1 as SGHTA and CDR2 as FQGNSA. The CDR3: CASSLDLGRGFF. CDR3 in DNA: TGTGCCAGCAGCCTCGACCTCGGCCGTGGGTTCTTC.

The chain has TRBV10-3 and TRBJ2-5, with 10 bases that match TRBD2. CDR1 ENHRY and CDR2 SYGVKD come from the germline V gene. The CDR3 runs to 14 residues. V trimming: 5 bases; J trimming: 3 bases; junction bases outside the gene matches: 3. The CDR3 is CAISPGLAEETQYF. The DNA for the CDR3 is TGTGCCATCAGTCCAGGACTAGCGGAAGAGACCCAGTACTTC.

The CDR3, as DNA: TGTGCCAGCAGCACGGAGGTTAACTATGGCTACACCTTC. Protein product: CASSTEVNYGYTF. This chain uses TRBV7-9 with TRBJ1-2; D call uncertain. The ends were cut back, 5 bases at V and 1 base at J, with 8 bases in the middle. CDR3 length: 13 amino acids. Per germline, CDR1 SEHNR and CDR2 FQNEAQ (reference sequence).

V is TRBV20-1 and J is TRBJ2-1; 8 nucleotides match TRBD2. The germline V gene encodes CDR1 DFQATT and CDR2 SNEGSKA (reference sequence). The CDR3 length is 14 residues. With 5 bases clipped from V and 4 bases from J, the junction kept 7 bases outside the gene matches. The CDR3 sequence: CSAESGGGYNEQFF. The CDR3 DNA follows: TGCAGTGCTGAGTCGGGCGGGGGGTACAATGAGCAGTTCTTC.

J is TRBJ2-3 and V is TRBV2, with D perhaps TRBD1 (6 bases). V lost 6 bases to trimming and J lost 0 bases, with 16 bases between them. Germline V lookup: CDR1 SNHLY, CDR2 FYNNEI. This CDR3 contains 16 residues. CDR3 sequence: CASRIRRGGSTDTQYF. Here the CDR3 DNA reads TGTGCCAGCAGGATAAGAAGAGGGGGTAGCACAGATACGCAGTATTTT.

This clonotype was observed a handful of times. The genes are TRBV7-9 and TRBJ1-5; TRBD1 matches at 8 bases. The CDR3 sequence is 15 residues long. V lost 5 bases, J lost 5 bases, and 8 bases stayed unmatched. Per germline, CDR1 SEHNR and CDR2 FQNEAQ (reference sequence). The CDR3 protein is CASSDSTGAHQPQHF. The CDR3, as DNA: TGTGCCAGCAGCGACTCGACAGGGGCCCATCAGCCCCAGCATTTT.

This clonotype has a single count. This chain uses TRBV7-2 with TRBJ2-1; D gene ambiguous. This CDR3 comprises 14 residues. CDR1 and CDR2 (germline): SGHTA, FQGNSA. Trimming stripped 1 base from V and 5 bases from J, with 9 bases between. CDR3 DNA sequence: TGTGCCAGCAGCTTAGGAATCTGGGACAATGAGCAGTTCTTC. This sequence encodes CASSLGIWDNEQFF. Using reference TRBV7-2 and TRBJ2-1 for the parts outside the CDR3, the full variable domain is GAGVSQSPSNKVTEKGKDVELRCDPISGHTALYWYRQSLGQGLEFLIYFQGNSAPDKSGLPSDRFSAERTGGSVSTLTIQRTQQEDSAVYLCASSLGIWDNEQFFGPGTRLTVL.

This clonotype was recorded at least ten times. The V gene is TRBV7-2, the J gene TRBJ2-1; 8 positions agree with TRBD2. Germline assignment: CDR1 SGHTA and CDR2 FQGNSA. The CDR3 sequence is 17 residues long. Trimming took 4 bases from V and 3 from J; bases not matched to a gene: 11. The CDR3 nucleotides read TGTGCCAGCAGCTCGAGCGGGGGCCTATTTCTCTACAATGAGCAGTTCTTC. Translating it yields CASSSSGGLFLYNEQFF. Full variable domain (remainder filled in from reference TRBV7-2 and TRBJ2-1): GAGVSQSPSNKVTEKGKDVELRCDPISGHTALYWYRQSLGQGLEFLIYFQGNSAPDKSGLPSDRFSAERTGGSVSTLTIQRTQQEDSAVYLCASSSSGGLFLYNEQFFGPGTRLTVL.

This clonotype was counted a few times. The chain is built from TRBV20-1 and TRBJ2-3, with 7 bases matching TRBD2. V lost 4 bases to trimming and J lost 6 bases; unmatched junction nucleotides: 16. The germline V gene has CDR1 DFQATT and CDR2 SNEGSKA (reference sequence). The CDR3 runs 16 residues. CDR3 nucleotide sequence: TGCAGTGCTATGTCCCCGACTAGCCATGCTTTGGATACGCAGTATTTT. Translated, it gives CSAMSPTSHALDTQYF.

This clonotype has a handful of counts. The rearrangement joins TRBV5-1 to TRBJ2-5, with D perhaps TRBD1 (6 bases). In germline, CDR1 is SGHRS, CDR2 YFSETQ. The V end was cut by 4 bases, the J end by 5 bases, with 15 bases between. This CDR3 spans 14 amino acids. DNA of the CDR3: TGCGCCAGCAGCAACCCTACAGGGTTGGAGACCCAGTACTTC. This codes for CASSNPTGLETQYF.

This clonotype occurred a few times. The rearrangement joins TRBV10-1 to TRBJ2-5; D is ambiguous. Germline V gene sequence: CDR1 WNHNN, CDR2 SYGVQD (reference sequence). V lost 6 bases to trimming and J lost 1 base, with 9 bases between them. The CDR3 is made up of 13 amino acids. The CDR3 DNA is TGCGCCAGCAGCGTCGAACTCCAAGAGACCCAGTACTTC. This encodes CASSVELQETQYF.

This clonotype showed up just a few times. The V call is TRBV6-2 or TRBV6-3, the J call TRBJ2-1, with 7 bases that match TRBD2. Looked up from germline, CDR1 is MNHEY and CDR2 is SVGEGT. The CDR3 totals 14 residues. Trimming cost V 7 bases and J 1 base; bases outside gene matches: 4. The DNA for the CDR3 is TGTGCCAGCATAGCCGGGGGGTCCTACAATGAGCAGTTCTTC. Its translation is CASIAGGSYNEQFF.

The chain combines TRBV28 with TRBJ1-2; D is unclear. Trimming cost V 3 bases and J 5 bases, with 7 bases left between them. Germline-derived CDR1 and CDR2 are MDHEN and SYDVKM. The CDR3 runs to 12 residues. CDR3 sequence: CASSFSGYGYTF. The DNA for the CDR3 is TGTGCCAGCAGTTTTTCCGGATATGGCTACACCTTC.